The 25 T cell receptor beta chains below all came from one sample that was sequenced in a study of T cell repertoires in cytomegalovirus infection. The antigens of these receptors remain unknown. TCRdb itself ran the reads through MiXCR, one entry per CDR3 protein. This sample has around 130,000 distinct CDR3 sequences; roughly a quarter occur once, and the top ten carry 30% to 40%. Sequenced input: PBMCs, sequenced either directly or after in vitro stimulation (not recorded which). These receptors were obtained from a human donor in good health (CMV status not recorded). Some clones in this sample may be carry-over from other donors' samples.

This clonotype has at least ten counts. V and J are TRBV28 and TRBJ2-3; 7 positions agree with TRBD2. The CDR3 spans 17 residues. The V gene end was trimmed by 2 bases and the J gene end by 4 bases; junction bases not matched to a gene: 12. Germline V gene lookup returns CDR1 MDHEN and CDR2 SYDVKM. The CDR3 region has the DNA TGTGCCAGCAGTTTAACTGGACTAGTCCTACCTGCAGATACGCAGTATTTT. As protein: CASSLTGLVLPADTQYF.

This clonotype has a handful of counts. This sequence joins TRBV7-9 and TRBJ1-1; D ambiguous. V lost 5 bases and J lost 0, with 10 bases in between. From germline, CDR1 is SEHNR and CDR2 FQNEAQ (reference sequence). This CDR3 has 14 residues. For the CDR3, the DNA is TGTGCCAGCAGCCAAGGCTACGTGAACACTGAAGCTTTCTTT. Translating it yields CASSQGYVNTEAFF.

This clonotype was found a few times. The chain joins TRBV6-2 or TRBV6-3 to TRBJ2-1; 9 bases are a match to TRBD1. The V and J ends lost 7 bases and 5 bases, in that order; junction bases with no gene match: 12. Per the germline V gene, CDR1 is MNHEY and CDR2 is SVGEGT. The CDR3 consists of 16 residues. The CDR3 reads CASTHRGTGIHNEQFF. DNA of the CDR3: TGTGCCAGCACTCATCGGGGGACAGGGATCCACAATGAGCAGTTCTTC.

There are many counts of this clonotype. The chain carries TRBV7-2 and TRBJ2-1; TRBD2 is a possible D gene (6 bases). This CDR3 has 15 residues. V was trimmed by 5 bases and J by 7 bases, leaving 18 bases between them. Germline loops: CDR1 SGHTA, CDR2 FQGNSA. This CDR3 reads CASSPRLVSGNEQFF. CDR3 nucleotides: TGTGCCAGCAGCCCCAGACTAGTTTCAGGGAATGAGCAGTTCTTC.

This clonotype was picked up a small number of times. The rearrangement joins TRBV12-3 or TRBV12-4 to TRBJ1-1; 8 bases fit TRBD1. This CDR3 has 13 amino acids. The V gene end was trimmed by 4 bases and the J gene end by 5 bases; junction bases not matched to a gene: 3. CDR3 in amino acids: CASSWDRITEAFF. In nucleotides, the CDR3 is TGTGCCAGCAGTTGGGACAGGATAACTGAAGCTTTCTTT.

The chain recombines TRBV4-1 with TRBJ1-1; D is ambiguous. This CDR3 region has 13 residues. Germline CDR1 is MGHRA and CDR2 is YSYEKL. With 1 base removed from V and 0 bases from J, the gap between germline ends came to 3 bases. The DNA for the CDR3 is TGCGCCAGCAGCCAAGCCATGAACACTGAAGCTTTCTTT. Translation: CASSQAMNTEAFF.

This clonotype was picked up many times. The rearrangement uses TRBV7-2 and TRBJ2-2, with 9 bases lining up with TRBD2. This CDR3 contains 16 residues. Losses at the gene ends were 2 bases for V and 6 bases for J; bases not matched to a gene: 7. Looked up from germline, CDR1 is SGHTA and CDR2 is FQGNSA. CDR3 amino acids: CASSLFSGSRSGELFF. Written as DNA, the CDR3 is TGTGCCAGCAGCTTATTTAGCGGGAGTAGGTCCGGGGAGCTGTTTTTT. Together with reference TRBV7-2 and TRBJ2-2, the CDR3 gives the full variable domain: GAGVSQSPSNKVTEKGKDVELRCDPISGHTALYWYRQSLGQGLEFLIYFQGNSAPDKSGLPSDRFSAERTGGSVSTLTIQRTQQEDSAVYLCASSLFSGSRSGELFFGEGSRLTVL.

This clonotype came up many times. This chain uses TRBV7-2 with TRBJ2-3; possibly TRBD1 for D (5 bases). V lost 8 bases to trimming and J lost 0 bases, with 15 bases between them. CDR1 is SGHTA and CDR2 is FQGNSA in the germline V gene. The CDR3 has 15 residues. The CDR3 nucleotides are TGTGCCAGCGGGGCCGGGCATTTTAGCACAGATACGCAGTATTTT. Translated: CASGAGHFSTDTQYF.

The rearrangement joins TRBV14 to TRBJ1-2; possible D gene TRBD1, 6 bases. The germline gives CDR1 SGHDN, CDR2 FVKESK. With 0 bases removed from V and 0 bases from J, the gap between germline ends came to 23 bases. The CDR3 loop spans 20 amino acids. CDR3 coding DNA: TGTGCCAGCAGCCAAGAACTACCAAGTCTCTCGACAGGTACTAACTATGGCTACACCTTC. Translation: CASSQELPSLSTGTNYGYTF.

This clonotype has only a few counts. The CDR3: CASSPQQGARNEQFF. The CDR3 nucleotides are TGTGCCAGCAGCCCCCAACAGGGGGCGAGGAATGAGCAGTTCTTC. The V call is TRBV12-3 or TRBV12-4, the J call TRBJ2-1; 9 nucleotides align to TRBD1. This CDR3 has 15 amino acids. The V gene end was trimmed by 6 bases and the J gene end by 7 bases; junction bases not matched to a gene: 10.

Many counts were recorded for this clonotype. The CDR3 DNA sequence: TGTGCCAGCAGCCCCAGGACGGTAAACACTGAAGCTTTCTTT. This encodes CASSPRTVNTEAFF. The chain links TRBV11-2 to TRBJ1-1; D gene ambiguous. Germline loops: CDR1 SGHAT, CDR2 FQNNGV. Trimming removed 5 bases from V and 2 bases from J, with 12 bases in between. This CDR3 contains 14 residues.

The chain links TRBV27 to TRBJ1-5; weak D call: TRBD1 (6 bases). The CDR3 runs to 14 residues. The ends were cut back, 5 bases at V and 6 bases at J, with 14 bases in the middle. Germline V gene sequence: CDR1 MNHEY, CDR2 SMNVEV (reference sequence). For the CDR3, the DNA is TGTGCCAGCAGTACCAGGGGTTGGGGTCAGCCCCAGCATTTT. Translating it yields CASSTRGWGQPQHF.

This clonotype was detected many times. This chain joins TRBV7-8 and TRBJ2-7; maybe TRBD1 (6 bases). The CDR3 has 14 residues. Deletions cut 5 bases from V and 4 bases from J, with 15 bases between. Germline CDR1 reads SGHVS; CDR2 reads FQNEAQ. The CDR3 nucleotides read TGTGCCAGCAGCCCCGGACAGTATCCGTACGAGCAGTACGTC. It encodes CASSPGQYPYEQYV.

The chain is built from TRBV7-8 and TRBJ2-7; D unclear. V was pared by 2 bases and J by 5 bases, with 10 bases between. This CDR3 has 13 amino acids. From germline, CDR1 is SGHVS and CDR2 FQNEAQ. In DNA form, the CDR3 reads TGTGCCAGCAGCTTATCCCGTAGGGACGAGCAGTACTTC. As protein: CASSLSRRDEQYF. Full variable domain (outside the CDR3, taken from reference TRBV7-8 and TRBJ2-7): GAGVSQSPRYKVAKRGQDVALRCDPISGHVSLFWYQQALGQGPEFLTYFQNEAQLDKSGLPSDRFFAERPEGSVSTLKIQRTQQEDSAVYLCASSLSRRDEQYFGPGTRLTVT.

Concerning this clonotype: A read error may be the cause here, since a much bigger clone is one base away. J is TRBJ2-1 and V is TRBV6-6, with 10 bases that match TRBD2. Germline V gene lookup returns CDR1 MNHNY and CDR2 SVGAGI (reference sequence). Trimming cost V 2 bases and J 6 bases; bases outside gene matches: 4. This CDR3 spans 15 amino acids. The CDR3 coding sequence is TGTGCCAGCAGTTACCTAGCGGGAGTGTTCAATGAGCAGTTCTTC. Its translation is CASSYLAGVFNEQFF.

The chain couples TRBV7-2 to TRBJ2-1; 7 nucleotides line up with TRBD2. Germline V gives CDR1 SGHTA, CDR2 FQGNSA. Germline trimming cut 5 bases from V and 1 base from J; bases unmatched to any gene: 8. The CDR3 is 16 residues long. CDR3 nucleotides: TGTGCCAGCAGCCCCCGGGGGGTGAGGTCCTACAATGAGCAGTTCTTC. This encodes CASSPRGVRSYNEQFF.

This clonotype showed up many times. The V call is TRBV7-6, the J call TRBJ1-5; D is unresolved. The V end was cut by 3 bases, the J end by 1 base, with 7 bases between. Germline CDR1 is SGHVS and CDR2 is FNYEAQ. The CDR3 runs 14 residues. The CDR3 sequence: CASSLTESNQPQHF. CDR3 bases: TGTGCCAGCAGCTTGACGGAAAGCAATCAGCCCCAGCATTTT.

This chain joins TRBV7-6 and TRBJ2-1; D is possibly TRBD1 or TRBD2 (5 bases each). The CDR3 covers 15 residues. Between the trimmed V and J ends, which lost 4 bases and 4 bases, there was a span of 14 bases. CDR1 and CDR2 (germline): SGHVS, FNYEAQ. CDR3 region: CASSSGTSLYNEQFF. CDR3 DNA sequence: TGTGCCAGCAGCTCCGGGACGTCGCTTTACAATGAGCAGTTCTTC.

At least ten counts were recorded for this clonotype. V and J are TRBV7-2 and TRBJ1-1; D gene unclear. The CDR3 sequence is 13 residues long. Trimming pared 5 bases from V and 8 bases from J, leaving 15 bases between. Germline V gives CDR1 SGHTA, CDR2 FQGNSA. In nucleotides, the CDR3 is TGTGCCAGCAGCCTGCCCGGTTTCGTAGAAGCTTTCTTT. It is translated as CASSLPGFVEAFF.

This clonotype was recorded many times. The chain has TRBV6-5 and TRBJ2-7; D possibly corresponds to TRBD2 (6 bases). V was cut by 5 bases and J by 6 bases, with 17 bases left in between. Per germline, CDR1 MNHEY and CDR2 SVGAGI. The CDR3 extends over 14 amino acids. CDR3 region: CASSPGTLSTEQYF. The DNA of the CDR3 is TGTGCCAGCAGTCCCGGGACTCTATCCACCGAGCAGTACTTC.

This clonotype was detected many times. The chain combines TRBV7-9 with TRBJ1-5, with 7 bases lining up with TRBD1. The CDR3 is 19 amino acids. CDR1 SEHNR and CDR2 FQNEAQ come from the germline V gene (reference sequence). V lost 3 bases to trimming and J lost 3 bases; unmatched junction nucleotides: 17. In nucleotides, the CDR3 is TGTGCCAGCAGCTTGTCCGGGACAGAGCCCTCAGTTTACAATCAGCCCCAGCATTTT. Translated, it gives CASSLSGTEPSVYNQPQHF.

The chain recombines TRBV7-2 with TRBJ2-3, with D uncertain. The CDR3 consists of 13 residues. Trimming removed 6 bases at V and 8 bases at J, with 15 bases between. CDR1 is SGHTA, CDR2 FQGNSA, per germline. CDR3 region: CASSVSPYFTQYF. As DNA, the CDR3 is TGTGCCAGCAGTGTTTCCCCCTATTTTACGCAGTATTTT.

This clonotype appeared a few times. CDR3 residues: CSVEDPGYHGELFF. The CDR3 nucleotides are TGCAGCGTTGAAGACCCAGGGTATCACGGGGAGCTGTTTTTT. This rearrangement joins TRBV29-1 to TRBJ2-2; possible D gene TRBD1, 5 bases. From germline, CDR1 is SQVTM and CDR2 ANQGSEA. V was clipped by 0 bases and J by 7 bases, with 12 bases between them. The CDR3 sequence is 14 residues long.

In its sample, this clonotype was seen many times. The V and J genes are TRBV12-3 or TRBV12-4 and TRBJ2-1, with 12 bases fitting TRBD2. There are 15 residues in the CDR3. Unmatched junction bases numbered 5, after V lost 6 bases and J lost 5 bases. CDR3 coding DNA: TGTGCCAGCAGCCCAGGACTAGCGGGAAACAATGAGCAGTTCTTC. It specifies CASSPGLAGNNEQFF.

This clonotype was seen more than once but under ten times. The CDR3: CASSSDRGPYEQYV. CDR3 nucleotides: TGTGCCAGCAGTTCCGACAGGGGGCCCTACGAGCAGTACGTC. The gene calls are TRBV6-6 and TRBJ2-7; 10 bases are a match to TRBD1. Germline V gene sequence: CDR1 MNHNY, CDR2 SVGAGI (reference sequence). CDR3 length: 14 amino acids. V was pared by 4 bases and J by 2 bases, with 2 bases of the junction left unmatched.